This TCR beta chain was identified in a study of T cell repertoires in cytomegalovirus infection. On the study more broadly: Public TCR beta signature analysis indicated the presence of both CMV infection and matching HLA type.

There are a few counts of this clonotype. One entry per CDR3 protein, called by TCRdb with MiXCR from the reads. The sample holds roughly 180,000 distinct CDR3 sequences, about 28% seen once. Trimming cost V 5 bases and J 5 bases; bases outside gene matches: 7. Germline CDR1 and CDR2: SGHTA and FQGTGA. This CDR3 has 15 amino acids. This TCR was sampled from a human donor in good health (CMV status not recorded). Some clones in this sample may be carry-over from other donors' samples. The V gene is TRBV7-3, the J gene TRBJ2-1; 9 nucleotides align to TRBD2. What was sequenced was PBMCs. DNA of the CDR3: TGTGCCAGCAGCCCGCGACTAGCGGAAGACAATGAGCAGTTCTTC. Translated, it gives CASSPRLAEDNEQFF.